The 8 T cell receptor beta chains listed next were all sequenced from one sample in a study of cytomegalovirus exposure and HLA in healthy donors (dated by TCRdb to 2015 to 2018). The method behind the library was the immunoSEQ multiplex PCR assay. Not all clones reach the TCRdb copy of this immuneACCESS table, which keeps in-frame sequences only. Checked studies attribute under half of the gap to unresolved V genes and leave the rest unexplained. The sample table holds tens of thousands of clones, of which roughly 96% were seen once. 1.3% of the sample lies in the top ten. Sequencing was performed on PBMCs. The receptors shown here come from a woman aged 18-30 years in good health and CMV-seronegative.

The genes are TRBV14 and TRBJ1-4, with 8 bases matching TRBD1. With V trimmed by 1 base and J by 7 bases, 8 bases remained unmatched. Germline loops: CDR1 SGHDN, CDR2 FVKESK. This CDR3 is built from 16 residues. The CDR3 loop is CASSQGKRDRGEKLFF. As DNA, the CDR3 is TGTGCCAGCAGCCAAGGAAAGAGAGACAGGGGTGAAAAACTGTTTTTT.

The rearrangement uses TRBV6-5 and TRBJ1-1; 7 bases fit TRBD1. The CDR3 is 16 residues long. V lost 0 bases, J lost 0 bases, and 4 bases stayed unmatched. Per the germline V gene, CDR1 is MNHEY and CDR2 is SVGAGI. The CDR3 DNA is TGTGCCAGCAGTTACTCGACGGGACAGATGAACACTGAAGCTTTCTTT. This sequence encodes CASSYSTGQMNTEAFF.

This sequence joins TRBV4-1 and TRBJ2-7; TRBD2 matches at 8 bases. Germline V lookup: CDR1 MGHRA, CDR2 YSYEKL. The CDR3 consists of 16 residues. V shed 0 bases, J shed 2 bases, and the junction held 6 bases outside the gene matches. CDR3 coding DNA: TGCGCCAGCAGCCAAGATATGAGCGGGAGAACCTACGAGCAGTACTTC. Its translation is CASSQDMSGRTYEQYF.

The chain is built from TRBV6-5 and TRBJ2-7; 7 bases line up with TRBD1. This CDR3 has 13 amino acids. V shed 6 bases, J shed 1 base, and the junction held 3 bases outside the gene matches. The V gene's germline CDR1 is MNHEY and CDR2 SVGAGI. The DNA of the CDR3 is TGTGCCAGCAGAAGACAGGGATCCTACGAGCAGTACTTC. This sequence encodes CASRRQGSYEQYF.

The chain couples TRBV19 to TRBJ1-1, with D perhaps matching TRBD1 (5 bases). V gave up 6 bases and J gave up 1 base, with 12 bases separating them. CDR1 and CDR2 (germline): LNHDA, SQIVND (reference sequence). The CDR3 spans 14 residues. The CDR3 bases are TGTGCCAGTAGCCTGGGGGGTCAGAACACTGAAGCTTTCTTT. This encodes CASSLGGQNTEAFF.

The V call is TRBV30, the J call TRBJ2-7; D gene ambiguous. In germline, CDR1 is GTSNPN, CDR2 SVGIG (reference sequence). The length of the CDR3 is 12 residues. V was clipped by 7 bases and J by 0 bases, with 10 bases between them. The CDR3 nucleotides read TGTGCCTTCTCGGTTAACTCCTACGAGCAGTACTTC. Protein: CAFSVNSYEQYF. The full variable domain, with the rest looked up from reference TRBV30 and TRBJ2-7, is SQTIHQWPATLVQPVGSPLSLECTVEGTSNPNLYWYRQAAGRGLQLLFYSVGIGQISSEVPQNLSASRPQDRQFILSSKKLLLSDSGFYLCAFSVNSYEQYFGPGTRLTVT.

The chain employs TRBV28 and TRBJ1-6, with 7 bases lining up with TRBD1. Trimming at V came to 5 bases and at J to 2 bases, leaving 6 bases not matched to a gene. CDR3 length equals 16 residues. Germline V gene sequence: CDR1 MDHEN, CDR2 SYDVKM. The CDR3 spells CASSLQGKPYNSPLHF. CDR3 bases: TGTGCCAGCAGTCTACAGGGGAAACCCTATAATTCACCCCTCCACTTT.

This chain connects TRBV5-1 to TRBJ2-1; TRBD1 aligns across 9 bases. The trim removed 4 bases at V and 5 bases at J, leaving 7 bases unmatched. CDR1 and CDR2 (germline): SGHRS, YFSETQ. This CDR3 comprises 15 residues. The CDR3 DNA is TGCGCCAGCAGCCCCGGGACAGGGTGGGACAATGAGCAGTTCTTC. Encoded protein: CASSPGTGWDNEQFF.